This T cell receptor beta chain was observed in a study of Ad26.COV2.S vaccination and SARS-CoV-2 variants. Across the whole study: The donor participated in the COV1001 trial, in its Ad26.COV2.S arm. Ad26.COV2.S shots went into the muscle once or twice, 56 days apart.

Study findings and constraints: A substantial breadth of spike-specific CD8+ and CD4+ T cell responses after vaccination has been reported.

Treatment: around 19 received Ad26.COV2.S at low or high dose, single or two shots; 5 received placebo; per-sample allocation not given. The samples date from day 63 after the first vaccine or placebo injection. The CDR3 covers 14 residues. CDR1 SGHNT and CDR2 YENEEA come from the germline V gene. The V end lost 5 bases, the J end lost 1 base, and 8 bases lay between the germline ends. For this clone: Its antigen is unknown.

TCRdb's table, derived via immunoSEQ multiplex PCR, lists solely in-frame clones and lacks some. The table lists about 460,000 clones, about nine tenths of them singletons. Sequencing used peripheral blood, obtained in a trial of Ad26.COV2.S vaccine versus placebo. The TCR was taken from a person between 18 and 65 years old who received the Ad26.COV2.S COVID-19 vaccine or a placebo. V is TRBV11-3 and J is TRBJ2-2; a possible D gene is TRBD2 (5 bases). CDR3 loop: CASSPRGNTGELFF. The CDR3 nucleotides read TGTGCCAGCAGCCCCCGGGGGAACACCGGGGAGCTGTTTTTT.